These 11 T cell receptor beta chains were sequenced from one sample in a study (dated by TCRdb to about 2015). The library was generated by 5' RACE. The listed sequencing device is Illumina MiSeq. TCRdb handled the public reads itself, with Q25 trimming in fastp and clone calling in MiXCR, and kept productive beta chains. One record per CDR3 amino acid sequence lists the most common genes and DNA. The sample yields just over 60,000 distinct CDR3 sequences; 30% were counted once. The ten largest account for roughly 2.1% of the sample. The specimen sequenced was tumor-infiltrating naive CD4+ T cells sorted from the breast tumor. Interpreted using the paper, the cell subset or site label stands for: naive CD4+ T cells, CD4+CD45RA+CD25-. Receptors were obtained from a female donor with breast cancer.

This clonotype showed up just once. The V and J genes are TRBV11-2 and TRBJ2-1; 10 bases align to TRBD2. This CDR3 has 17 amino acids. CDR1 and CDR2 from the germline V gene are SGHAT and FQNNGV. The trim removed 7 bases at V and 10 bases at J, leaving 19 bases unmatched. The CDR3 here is CASISPWSGGAAGEQFF. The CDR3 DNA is TGTGCCAGCATCTCCCCTTGGAGCGGGGGGGCGGCAGGGGAGCAGTTCTTC.

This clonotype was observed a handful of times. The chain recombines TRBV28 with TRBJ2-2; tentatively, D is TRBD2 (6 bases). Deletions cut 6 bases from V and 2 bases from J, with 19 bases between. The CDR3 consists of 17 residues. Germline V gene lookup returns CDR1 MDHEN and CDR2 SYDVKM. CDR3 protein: CASSPPAGLLNTGELFF. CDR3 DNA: TGTGCCAGCAGCCCACCCGCCGGACTACTAAACACCGGGGAGCTGTTTTTT.

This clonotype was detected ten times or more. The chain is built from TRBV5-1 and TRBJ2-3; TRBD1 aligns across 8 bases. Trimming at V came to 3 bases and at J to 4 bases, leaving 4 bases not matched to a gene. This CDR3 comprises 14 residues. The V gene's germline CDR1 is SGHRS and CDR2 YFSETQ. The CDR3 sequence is CASSSGTGPDTQYF. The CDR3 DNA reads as TGCGCCAGCAGCTCCGGGACAGGACCAGATACGCAGTATTTT. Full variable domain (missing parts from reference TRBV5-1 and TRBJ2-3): KAGVTQTPRYLIKTRGQQVTLSCSPISGHRSVSWYQQTPGQGLQFLFEYFSETQRNKGNFPGRFSGRQFSNSRSEMNVSTLELGDSALYLCASSSGTGPDTQYFGPGTRLTVL.

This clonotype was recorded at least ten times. CDR3 in amino acids: CASSLTGPNTEAFF. The CDR3 DNA is TGTGCCAGCAGCTTGACAGGGCCGAACACTGAAGCTTTCTTT. The chain is built from TRBV5-6 and TRBJ1-1, with D possibly being TRBD1 (6 bases). The CDR3 is 14 amino acids. Germline-derived CDR1 and CDR2 are SGHDT and YYEEEE. V lost 1 base and J lost 1, with 8 bases in between. Using reference TRBV5-6 and TRBJ1-1 for the parts outside the CDR3, the full variable domain is DAGVTQSPTHLIKTRGQQVTLRCSPKSGHDTVSWYQQALGQGPQFIFQYYEEEERQRGNFPDRFSGHQFPNYSSELNVNALLLGDSALYLCASSLTGPNTEAFFGQGTRLTVV.

CDR3 in DNA: TGCAGTGCTAGAGATCGAAGGTCTGGAAACACCATATATTTT. It codes for CSARDRRSGNTIYF. The chain couples TRBV20-1 to TRBJ1-3; no firm D call. The CDR3 length is 14 residues. Germline loops: CDR1 DFQATT, CDR2 SNEGSKA (reference sequence). The V gene lost 0 bases and the J gene lost 1 base, with 7 bases spanning the gap.

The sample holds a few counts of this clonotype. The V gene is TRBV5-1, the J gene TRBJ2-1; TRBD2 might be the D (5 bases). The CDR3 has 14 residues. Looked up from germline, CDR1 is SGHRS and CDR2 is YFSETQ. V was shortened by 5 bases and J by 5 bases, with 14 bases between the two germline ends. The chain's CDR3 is CASSSRGEHNEQFF. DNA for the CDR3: TGCGCCAGCAGTTCACGGGGAGAGCACAATGAGCAGTTCTTC.

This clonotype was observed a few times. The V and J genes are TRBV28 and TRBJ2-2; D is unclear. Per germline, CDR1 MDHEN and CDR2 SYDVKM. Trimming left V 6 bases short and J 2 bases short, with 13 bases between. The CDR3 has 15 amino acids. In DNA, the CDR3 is TGTGCCAGCAGACACTCAGATGATAACACCGGGGAGCTGTTTTTT. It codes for CASRHSDDNTGELFF.

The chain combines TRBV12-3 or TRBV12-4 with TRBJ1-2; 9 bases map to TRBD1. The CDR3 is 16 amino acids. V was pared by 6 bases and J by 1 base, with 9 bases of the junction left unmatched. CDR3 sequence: CASSLTDRGYNYGYTF. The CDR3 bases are TGTGCCAGCAGCCTCACGGACAGGGGATATAACTATGGCTACACCTTC.

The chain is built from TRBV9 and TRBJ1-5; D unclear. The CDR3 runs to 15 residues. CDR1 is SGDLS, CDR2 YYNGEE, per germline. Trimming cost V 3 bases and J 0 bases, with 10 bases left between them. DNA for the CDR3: TGTGCCAGCAGCGCGACCGACTATAGCAATCAGCCCCAGCATTTT. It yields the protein CASSATDYSNQPQHF.

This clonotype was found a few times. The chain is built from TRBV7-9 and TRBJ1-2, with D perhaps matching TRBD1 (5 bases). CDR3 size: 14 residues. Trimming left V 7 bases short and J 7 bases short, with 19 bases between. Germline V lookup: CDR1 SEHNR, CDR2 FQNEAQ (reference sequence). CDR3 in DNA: TGTGCCAGCACCCGTCGAGGGCAGGGTGGTGGCTACACCTTC. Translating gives CASTRRGQGGGYTF.

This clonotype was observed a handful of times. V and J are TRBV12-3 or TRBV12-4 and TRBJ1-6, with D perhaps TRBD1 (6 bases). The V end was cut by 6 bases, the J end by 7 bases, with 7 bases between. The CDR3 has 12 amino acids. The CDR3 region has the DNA TGTGCCAGCAGACAGGGAAATTCACCCCTCCACTTT. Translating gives CASRQGNSPLHF.